These T cell receptor beta chains were read from a single sample in a study of identical twins. TCRdb re-analysed the 5' RACE reads in MiXCR, keeping a single row per CDR3 protein. The data show hundreds of thousands of distinct CDR3 sequences, 15% to 20% seen once. These data also formed part of another study, on T cells expressing NK-cell markers.

The sample was PBMCs. The origin of the receptors is a woman aged 18-35 years in good health. Both conserved end residues are trimmed from each CDR3.

V,CDR3
TRBV20-1,SAPRTSGKFYEQY
TRBV12-3/TRBV12-4,ASTLGSTDTQY
TRBV10-3,AIARGTGVFNEQF
TRBV5-1,ASSLVPVGSPYNEQF
TRBV5-1,ASSSSGTARNTIY
TRBV9,ASSVARSRTDTQY
TRBV20-1,SANGGAEGYQETQY
TRBV10-1,ASSDTDRNQPQH
TRBV4-3,ASSQVHFGTAHYEQY
TRBV29-1,SVLGGYEFGYT
TRBV4-3,ASSQGPGQTYEQF
TRBV5-1,ASRLKISIPGVHYEQY
TRBV6-1,ASRPSGTGNKETQY
TRBV14,ASSRLGTSVTDTQY
TRBV5-1,VSRKSQGTGYEQY
TRBV5-1,ASSLVGTTDTQY
TRBV12-3/TRBV12-4,ASSLRWGTDTQY
TRBV6-5,ASSYWGLAGAGNEQF
TRBV20-1,SALRDWGPDTQY
TRBV12-3/TRBV12-4,ASSLGGYSYGYT
TRBV9,ASSPPGQGQNTEAF
TRBV24-1,ATSDKPGRHYNEQF
TRBV25-1,ASSERHYGTILSYNEQF
TRBV6-2/TRBV6-3,ASSYRSETQY
TRBV29-1,SVSTWTGVSGEQF
TRBV29-1,SVARITGELF
TRBV2,ASSEEQIAF
TRBV11-2,ASSLFSGGLETQY
TRBV5-5,ASSLQASGAPIKQY
TRBV5-1,ASSVGTSAYEQY
TRBV9,ASSVTGNTIY
TRBV30,AWSVGGPNEQF
TRBV20-1,SAGKTVTSTDTQY
TRBV5-6,ASSFDWTGTGELF
TRBV30,AWRVAGLKNTGELF
TRBV7-2,ASSSGRGDEAF
TRBV12-5,ASGPQGFYGYT
TRBV6-1,ASSRGTPGNTIY
TRBV11-1,ASRPPRSGGAGTGELF
TRBV20-1,SAPQSSSGANVLT
TRBV5-1,ASSFPDRGRNEQF
TRBV5-1,ASSFSHRELNTEAF
TRBV2,ASSGTGEETQY
TRBV20-1,SARDLSGLNTGELF
TRBV20-1,SAISPAKNIQY
TRBV7-9,ASSLERGGYT
TRBV7-2,ASSLGLGSNIAYEQY